The 14 T cell receptor beta chains below come from one sample, sequenced in a study of blood T cell repertoires in COVID-19. Measured with immunoSEQ multiplex PCR; TCRdb has only the in-frame clones, and not every one. The sample has fewer than 200,000 clones, 70% to 90% seen once. Sequencing input: peripheral blood. Receptors were obtained from a woman in her forties or fifties with COVID-19, enrolled during active disease.

The chain has TRBV19 and TRBJ1-4, with D tentatively TRBD1 (6 bases). The CDR3 runs to 15 residues. V was pared by 2 bases and J by 8 bases, with 15 bases between. Germline CDR1 is LNHDA and CDR2 is SQIVND (reference sequence). The CDR3 coding sequence is TGTGCCAGTAGTATAAGCGGACAGCGGGGGGAAAAACTGTTTTTT. It codes for CASSISGQRGEKLFF.

The chain links TRBV29-1 to TRBJ2-1, with 9 bases that match TRBD1. Germline V CDR1 and CDR2: SQVTM, ANQGSEA. The CDR3 sequence is 13 residues long. Trimming removed 6 bases from V and 1 base from J; junction bases left unmatched: 1. This CDR3 is CSVGQGSYNEQFF. DNA for the CDR3: TGCAGCGTGGGACAGGGTTCCTACAATGAGCAGTTCTTC.

J is TRBJ2-1 and V is TRBV9; 15 bases match TRBD2. Germline V gene lookup returns CDR1 SGDLS and CDR2 YYNGEE. The CDR3 loop spans 17 amino acids. V shed 4 bases and J 4 bases; nucleotides not matched to a gene: 6. The chain's CDR3 is CASSSRTSGGAYNEQFF. The DNA for the CDR3 is TGTGCCAGCAGCTCGAGGACTAGCGGGGGGGCGTACAATGAGCAGTTCTTC.

CDR3 sequence: CASSPRTGGIGELFF. The CDR3, as DNA: TGTGCCAGCTCACCAAGGACAGGGGGGATCGGGGAGCTGTTTTTT. V usage is TRBV18 and J usage is TRBJ2-2; 10 nucleotides match TRBD1. CDR1 is KGHSH and CDR2 is LQKENI in the germline V gene. With V trimmed by 2 bases and J by 7 bases, 4 bases remained unmatched. The CDR3 is 15 residues long.

This chain connects TRBV19 to TRBJ2-3, with TRBD2 matching 10 bases. In germline, CDR1 is LNHDA, CDR2 SQIVND (reference sequence). The CDR3 runs to 16 residues. Trimming at V came to 5 bases and at J to 0 bases, leaving 5 bases not matched to a gene. The CDR3 nucleotides read TGTGCCAGTAGTCCACTAGCGGGGACTAGCACAGATACGCAGTATTTT. Amino acids: CASSPLAGTSTDTQYF.

The genes are TRBV9 and TRBJ2-1; D is ambiguous. Trimming pared 0 bases from V and 4 bases from J, leaving 5 bases between. The V gene's germline CDR1 is SGDLS and CDR2 YYNGEE. The CDR3 extends over 13 amino acids. The CDR3 region is CASSVVAYNEQFF. CDR3 nucleotide sequence: TGTGCCAGCAGCGTAGTGGCTTACAATGAGCAGTTCTTC.

The chain recombines TRBV28 with TRBJ2-5; 7 nucleotides match TRBD2. The V gene end was trimmed by 6 bases and the J gene end by 14 bases; junction bases not matched to a gene: 12. This CDR3 comprises 12 residues. Germline V lookup: CDR1 MDHEN, CDR2 SYDVKM. The CDR3 coding sequence is TGTGCCAGCAGGGGAGGGCCGGGTGAATCATACTTC. Translated: CASRGGPGESYF.

The chain employs TRBV10-1 and TRBJ2-1, with D tentatively TRBD1 (6 bases). The CDR3 length is 12 residues. V dropped 4 bases and J dropped 9 bases, with 10 bases sitting between them. Per germline, CDR1 WNHNN and CDR2 SYGVQD (reference sequence). For the CDR3, the DNA is TGCGCCAGCAGTGGAGTAGGGGGTGAGCAGTTCTTC. It encodes CASSGVGGEQFF.

The gene calls are TRBV5-1 and TRBJ2-1; 9 bases align to TRBD2. V lost 4 bases and J lost 3; bases outside the gene matches: 11. This CDR3 has 17 amino acids. The germline gives CDR1 SGHRS, CDR2 YFSETQ. The CDR3 reads CASSLNGGSGGYNEQFF. The DNA for the CDR3 is TGCGCCAGCAGCCTAAATGGGGGTAGCGGGGGCTACAATGAGCAGTTCTTC.

CDR3 DNA sequence: TGTGCCAGCAGCCCCGGGGGGGATAATCAGCCCCAGCATTTT. Translated: CASSPGGDNQPQHF. The chain joins TRBV5-4 to TRBJ1-5, with D perhaps matching TRBD1 (5 bases). The V end was cut by 4 bases, the J end by 4 bases, with 12 bases between. Germline assignment: CDR1 SGHNT and CDR2 YYREEE (reference sequence). The CDR3 length is 14 residues. Looking up the rest from reference TRBV5-4 and TRBJ1-5 gives the full variable domain: ETGVTQSPTHLIKTRGQQVTLRCSSQSGHNTVSWYQQALGQGPQFIFQYYREEENGRGNFPPRFSGLQFPNYSSELNVNALELDDSALYLCASSPGGDNQPQHFGDGTRLSIL.

The gene calls are TRBV5-6 and TRBJ2-3; possible D gene TRBD2, 5 bases. V lost 2 bases and J 0 bases, leaving 10 bases between the germline ends. The CDR3 sequence is 15 residues long. The V gene's germline CDR1 is SGHDT and CDR2 YYEEEE. The CDR3 protein is CASSFRTGSTDTQYF. The CDR3 DNA reads TGTGCCAGCAGCTTCCGGACGGGGAGCACAGATACGCAGTATTTT.

The chain combines TRBV5-1 with TRBJ2-5; 9 bases agree with TRBD1. CDR1 SGHRS and CDR2 YFSETQ come from the germline V gene. The CDR3 covers 15 residues. V shed 6 bases, J shed 5 bases, and the junction held 11 bases outside the gene matches. CDR3: CASTLAGGTGETQYF. In DNA, the CDR3 is TGCGCCAGCACCCTGGCAGGGGGGACAGGGGAGACCCAGTACTTC.

The chain couples TRBV18 to TRBJ2-5, with D possibly matching TRBD1 (7 bases). Germline V lookup: CDR1 KGHSH, CDR2 LQKENI. Trimming removed 6 bases from V and 3 bases from J, with 14 bases in between. The CDR3 consists of 14 residues. As DNA, the CDR3 is TGTGCCAGCTCCCAGGGGGGAGTAAAAGAGACCCAGTACTTC. Residues: CASSQGGVKETQYF. Full variable domain (missing parts from reference TRBV18 and TRBJ2-5): NAGVMQNPRHLVRRRGQEARLRCSPMKGHSHVYWYRQLPEEGLKFMVYLQKENIIDESGMPKERFSAEFPKEGPSILRIQQVVRGDSAAYFCASSQGGVKETQYFGPGTRLLVL.

J is TRBJ2-3 and V is TRBV7-3; the match to TRBD2 covers 11 bases. Germline V gene data show CDR1 as SGHTA and CDR2 as FQGTGA. J was trimmed by 4 bases and V by 5 bases; bases with no gene match: 8. There are 16 residues in the CDR3. The CDR3: CASSPTSGGAADTQYF. In nucleotides, the CDR3 is TGTGCCAGCAGCCCTACTAGCGGGGGTGCCGCAGATACGCAGTATTTT. The full variable domain, in which reference TRBV7-3 and TRBJ2-3 provide the parts outside the CDR3, is GAGVSQTPSNKVTEKGKYVELRCDPISGHTALYWYRQSLGQGPEFLIYFQGTGAADDSGLPNDRFFAVRPEGSVSTLKIQRTERGDSAVYLCASSPTSGGAADTQYFGPGTRLTVL.